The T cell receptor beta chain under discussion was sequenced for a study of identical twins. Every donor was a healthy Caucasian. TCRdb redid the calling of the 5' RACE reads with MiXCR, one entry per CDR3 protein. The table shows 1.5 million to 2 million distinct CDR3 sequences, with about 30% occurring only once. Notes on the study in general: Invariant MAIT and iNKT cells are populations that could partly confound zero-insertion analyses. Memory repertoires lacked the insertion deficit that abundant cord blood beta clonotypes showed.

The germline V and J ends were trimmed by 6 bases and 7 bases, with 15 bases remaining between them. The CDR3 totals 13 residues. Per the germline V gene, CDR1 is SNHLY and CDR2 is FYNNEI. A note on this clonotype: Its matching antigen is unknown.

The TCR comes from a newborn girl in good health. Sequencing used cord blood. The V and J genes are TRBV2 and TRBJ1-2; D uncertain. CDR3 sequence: CASSENPYGGYTF. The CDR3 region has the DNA TGTGCCAGCAGCGAGAACCCATATGGTGGCTACACCTTC. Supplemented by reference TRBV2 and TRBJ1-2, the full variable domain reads EPEVTQTPSHQVTQMGQEVILRCVPISNHLYFYWYRQILGQKVEFLVSFYNNEISEKSEIFDDQFSVERPDGSNFTLKIRSTKLEDSAMYFCASSENPYGGYTFGSGTRLTVV.